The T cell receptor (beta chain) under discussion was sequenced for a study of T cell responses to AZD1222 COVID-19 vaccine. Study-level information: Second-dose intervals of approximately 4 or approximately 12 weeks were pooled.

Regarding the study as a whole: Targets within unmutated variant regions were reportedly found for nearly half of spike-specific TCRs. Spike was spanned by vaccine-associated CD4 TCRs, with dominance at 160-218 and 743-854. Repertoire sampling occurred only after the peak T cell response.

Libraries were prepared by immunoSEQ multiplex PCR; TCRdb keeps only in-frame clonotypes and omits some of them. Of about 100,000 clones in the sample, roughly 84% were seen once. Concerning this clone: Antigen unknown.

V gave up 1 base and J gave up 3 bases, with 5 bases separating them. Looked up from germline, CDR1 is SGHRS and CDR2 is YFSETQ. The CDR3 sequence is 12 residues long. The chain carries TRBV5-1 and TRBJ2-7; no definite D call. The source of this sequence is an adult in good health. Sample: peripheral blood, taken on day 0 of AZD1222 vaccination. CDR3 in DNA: TGCGCCAGCAGCTTGCGAGGCTACGAGCAGTACTTC. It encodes CASSLRGYEQYF.